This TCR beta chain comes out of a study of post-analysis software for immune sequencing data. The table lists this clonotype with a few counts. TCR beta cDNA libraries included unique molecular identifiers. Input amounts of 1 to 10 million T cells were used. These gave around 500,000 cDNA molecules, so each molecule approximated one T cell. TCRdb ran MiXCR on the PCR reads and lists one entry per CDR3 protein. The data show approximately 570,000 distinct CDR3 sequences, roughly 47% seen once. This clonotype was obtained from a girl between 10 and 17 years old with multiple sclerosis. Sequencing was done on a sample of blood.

In DNA form, the CDR3 reads TGCAGTGCTACCCCGACAGGTAGCTCCTACGAGCAGTACTTC. As protein: CSATPTGSSYEQYF. This chain connects TRBV20-1 to TRBJ2-7; the D gene is possibly TRBD1 (6 bases). Germline CDR1 is DFQATT and CDR2 is SNEGSKA (reference sequence). Trimming cost V 4 bases and J 0 bases, with 13 bases left between them. The CDR3 runs 14 residues.